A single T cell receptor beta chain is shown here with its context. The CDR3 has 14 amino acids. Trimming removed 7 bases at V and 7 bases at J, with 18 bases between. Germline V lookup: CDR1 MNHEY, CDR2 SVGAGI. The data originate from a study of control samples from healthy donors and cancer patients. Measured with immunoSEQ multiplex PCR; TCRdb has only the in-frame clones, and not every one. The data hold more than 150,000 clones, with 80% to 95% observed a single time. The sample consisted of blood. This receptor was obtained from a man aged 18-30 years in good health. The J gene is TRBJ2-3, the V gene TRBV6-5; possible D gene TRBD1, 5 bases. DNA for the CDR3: TGTGCCAGCAAACAGGTGGCGTTCGGGTATACGCAGTATTTT. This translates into CASKQVAFGYTQYF.